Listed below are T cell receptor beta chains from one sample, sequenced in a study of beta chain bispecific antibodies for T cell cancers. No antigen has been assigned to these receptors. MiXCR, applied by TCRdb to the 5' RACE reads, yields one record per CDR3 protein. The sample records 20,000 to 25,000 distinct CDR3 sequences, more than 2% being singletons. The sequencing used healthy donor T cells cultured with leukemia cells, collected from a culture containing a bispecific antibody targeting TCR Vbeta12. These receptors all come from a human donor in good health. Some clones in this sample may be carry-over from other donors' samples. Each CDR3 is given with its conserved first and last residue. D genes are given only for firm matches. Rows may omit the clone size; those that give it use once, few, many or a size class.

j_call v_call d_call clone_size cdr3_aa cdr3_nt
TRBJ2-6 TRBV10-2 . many CASSGWETSGANVLTF TGCGCCAGCAGTGGCTGGGAGACCTCTGGGGCCAACGTCCTGACTTTC
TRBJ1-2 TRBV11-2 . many CASSLRAQSSYTF TGTGCCAGCAGCTTAAGAGCCCAATCAAGCTACACCTTC
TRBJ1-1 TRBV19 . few CASSGGTEAFF TGTGCCAGTAGTGGCGGCACTGAAGCTTTCTTT
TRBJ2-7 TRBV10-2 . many CASSEWYEQYF TGCGCCAGCAGTGAATGGTACGAGCAGTACTTC
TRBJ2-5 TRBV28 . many CASTPLTQYF TGTGCCAGCACCCCGTTGACCCAGTACTTC
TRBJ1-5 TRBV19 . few CATSTGGMNQPQHF TGTGCAACTTCAACCGGGGGGATGAATCAGCCCCAGCATTTT
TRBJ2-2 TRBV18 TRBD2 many CASSRTSGGPNTGELFF TGTGCCAGCTCACGAACTAGCGGGGGACCGAACACCGGGGAGCTGTTTTTT
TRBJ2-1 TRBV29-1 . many CSAASNEQFF TGCAGCGCCGCCAGCAATGAGCAGTTCTTC
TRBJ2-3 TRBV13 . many CASTPGTLTDTQYF TGTGCCAGCACCCCCGGGACCCTCACAGATACGCAGTATTTT
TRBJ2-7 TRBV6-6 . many CASSYSDGYEQYF TGTGCCAGCAGTTACTCGGACGGCTACGAGCAGTACTTC
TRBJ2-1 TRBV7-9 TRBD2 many CASSLSERGNEQFF TGTGCCAGCAGCTTATCGGAGCGGGGGAATGAGCAGTTCTTC
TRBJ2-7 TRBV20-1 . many CSASPGGPSSYEQYF TGCAGTGCCTCACCCGGGGGCCCGAGCTCCTACGAGCAGTACTTC
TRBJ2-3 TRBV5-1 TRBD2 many CASSFIETSGGTDTQYF TGCGCCAGCAGCTTTATTGAGACTAGCGGGGGCACAGATACGCAGTATTTT
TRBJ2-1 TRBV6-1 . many CATTEGRGQFF TGTGCCACCACTGAGGGGCGGGGGCAGTTCTTC
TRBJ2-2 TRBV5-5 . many CASSPGEEEGELFF TGTGCCAGCAGCCCCGGAGAGGAGGAAGGGGAGCTGTTTTTT
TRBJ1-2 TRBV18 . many CASSPGEGVYGYTF TGTGCCAGCTCACCGGGGGAGGGAGTCTATGGCTACACCTTC
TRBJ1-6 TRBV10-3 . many CASGGVDSPLHF TGTGCCAGCGGGGGGGTAGATTCACCCCTCCACTTT
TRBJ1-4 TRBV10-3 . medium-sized CAISESYQATNEKLFF TGTGCCATCAGTGAGTCTTACCAGGCAACTAATGAAAAACTGTTTTTT
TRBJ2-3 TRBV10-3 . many CAISPEINYQGDTQYF TGTGCCATCTCACCCGAAATAAACTACCAGGGAGATACGCAGTATTTT
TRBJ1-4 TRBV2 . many CASSETAGSEKLFF TGTGCCAGCAGTGAAACGGCAGGGTCTGAAAAACTGTTTTTT
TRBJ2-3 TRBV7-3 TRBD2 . CASSSVAGGRGDTQYF TGTGCCAGCAGCTCCGTAGCGGGGGGCCGCGGAGATACGCAGTATTTT
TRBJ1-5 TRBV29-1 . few CSVEGWGPGGLSQHF TGCAGCGTTGAAGGCTGGGGTCCCGGGGGACTGTCCCAGCATTTT
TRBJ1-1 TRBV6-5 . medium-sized CASRTGMNTEAFF TGTGCCAGCAGAACAGGAATGAACACTGAAGCTTTCTTT
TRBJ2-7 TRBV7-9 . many CASSPRSPGGVYEQYF TGTGCCAGCAGCCCCAGGTCACCTGGGGGAGTCTACGAGCAGTACTTC
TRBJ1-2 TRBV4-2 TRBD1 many CASSQGGRGDYGYTF TGTGCCAGCAGCCAAGGTGGCAGGGGGGACTATGGCTACACCTTC
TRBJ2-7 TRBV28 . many CASSLRQSSSYEQYF TGTGCCAGCAGTTTACGGCAGTCGAGCTCCTACGAGCAGTACTTC
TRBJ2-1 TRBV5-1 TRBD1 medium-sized CASSSSDRGINEQFF TGCGCCAGCAGCTCATCCGACAGGGGGATAAATGAGCAGTTCTTC